This passage covers 10 T cell receptor beta chains from one sample sequenced in a study of blood T cell repertoires in COVID-19. Sequenced by immunoSEQ multiplex PCR; TCRdb stores in-frame clones only, minus some. The sample consists of over 250,000 clones, around 88% of them appearing once. Sequencing input: peripheral blood. The origin of the receptors is a woman aged 70 to 79 with COVID-19, enrolled during active disease.

The chain has TRBV2 and TRBJ1-1, with D perhaps matching TRBD1 (6 bases). Trimming took 11 bases from V and 4 from J, leaving 14 bases between them. The CDR3 runs 12 residues. Germline V gives CDR1 SNHLY, CDR2 FYNNEI. DNA for the CDR3: TGTGCCTACAGGGTAATCGGCACTGAAGCTTTCTTT. It yields the protein CAYRVIGTEAFF.

The V call is TRBV6-1, the J call TRBJ1-2; D is perhaps TRBD1 (6 bases). The V gene's germline CDR1 is MNHNS and CDR2 SASEGT. The CDR3 is 18 residues long. V was shortened by 0 bases and J by 7 bases, with 24 bases between the two germline ends. CDR3 DNA: TGTGCCAGCAGTGAAGCACACGGTCCCGGGACACGGGCAGGTGGCTACACCTTC. Protein product: CASSEAHGPGTRAGGYTF.

This sequence joins TRBV24-1 and TRBJ1-5, with 7 positions matching TRBD1. Germline CDR1 KGHDR, CDR2 SFDVKD. The CDR3 is made up of 15 amino acids. Losses at the gene ends were 4 bases for V and 2 bases for J; bases not matched to a gene: 4. CDR3 bases: TGTGCCACCAGTGAAGGAGACAGGGGCAATCAGCCCCAGCATTTT. It codes for CATSEGDRGNQPQHF.

The chain combines TRBV28 with TRBJ2-7; 7 nucleotides agree with TRBD1. Germline CDR1 and CDR2: MDHEN and SYDVKM. J lost 9 bases, V lost 6 bases, and 26 bases had no gene match. The CDR3 loop spans 18 amino acids. This CDR3 reads CASSQSLASGTVGFGQYF. CDR3 sequence (DNA): TGTGCCAGCAGCCAATCTTTGGCATCCGGGACAGTTGGTTTCGGGCAGTACTTC. Supplemented by reference TRBV28 and TRBJ2-7, the full variable domain reads DVKVTQSSRYLVKRTGEKVFLECVQDMDHENMFWYRQDPGLGLRLIYFSYDVKMKEKGDIPEGYSVSREKKERFSLILESASTNQTSMYLCASSQSLASGTVGFGQYFGPGTRLTVT.

The CDR3 coding sequence is TGTGCCAGCAGCCCGACAGGCCAGTATGGCTACACCTTC. It yields the protein CASSPTGQYGYTF. This chain links TRBV6-2 or TRBV6-3 with TRBJ1-2; maybe TRBD1 (6 bases). CDR3 length: 13 residues. V lost 6 bases and J lost 5, with 13 bases in between. CDR1 and CDR2 (germline): MNHEY, SVGEGT.

The chain employs TRBV5-1 and TRBJ2-1; 13 bases are shared with TRBD2. The germline V gene has CDR1 SGHRS and CDR2 YFSETQ. The CDR3 covers 16 residues. Losses at the gene ends were 4 bases for V and 9 bases for J; bases not matched to a gene: 10. The CDR3 nucleotides read TGCGCCAGCAGCCCGACTAGCGGGGGGCCTAAAAGTGAGCAGTTCTTC. Its protein is CASSPTSGGPKSEQFF.

The chain employs TRBV18 and TRBJ2-7; no clear D gene. This CDR3 contains 16 residues. Trimming shortened V by 0 bases and J by 3 bases, and 15 bases separated the two germline ends. The germline V gene encodes CDR1 KGHSH and CDR2 LQKENI. The CDR3 region is CASSPPTLGPGYEQYF. CDR3 bases: TGTGCCAGCTCACCACCAACTCTGGGCCCAGGCTACGAGCAGTACTTC. Full variable domain (rest looked up from reference TRBV18 and TRBJ2-7): NAGVMQNPRHLVRRRGQEARLRCSPMKGHSHVYWYRQLPEEGLKFMVYLQKENIIDESGMPKERFSAEFPKEGPSILRIQQVVRGDSAAYFCASSPPTLGPGYEQYFGPGTRLTVT.

The rearrangement joins TRBV7-7 to TRBJ2-7; 7 bases are a match to TRBD1. The CDR3 has 15 residues. Germline V gene lookup returns CDR1 SSHAT and CDR2 FNYEAQ (reference sequence). Trimming at V came to 5 bases and at J to 2 bases, leaving 9 bases not matched to a gene. CDR3 DNA: TGTGCCAGCAGCCCGGGACAGTCAGGAGCCTACGAGCAGTACTTC. Translated, it gives CASSPGQSGAYEQYF. Complete variable domain (other parts from reference TRBV7-7 and TRBJ2-7): GAGVSQSPRYKVTKRGQDVTLRCDPISSHATLYWYQQALGQGPEFLTYFNYEAQPDKSGLPSDRFSAERPEGSISTLTIQRTEQRDSAMYRCASSPGQSGAYEQYFGPGTRLTVT.

This rearrangement joins TRBV11-2 to TRBJ2-7, with TRBD1 matching over 7 bases. The CDR3 has 16 amino acids. CDR1 and CDR2 from the germline V gene are SGHAT and FQNNGV. Trimming removed 4 bases from V and 2 bases from J; junction bases left unmatched: 11. CDR3: CASSYLSGGRTYEQYF. Written as DNA, the CDR3 is TGTGCCAGCAGCTATCTTTCAGGGGGTCGAACCTACGAGCAGTACTTC.

The chain couples TRBV24-1 to TRBJ1-1; tentatively, D is TRBD1 (5 bases). Trimming took off 9 bases at V and 1 base at J, with 14 bases between the two ends. The V gene's germline CDR1 is KGHDR and CDR2 SFDVKD. The CDR3 runs 14 residues. The CDR3 protein is CATSSGVGNTEAFF. In DNA form, the CDR3 reads TGTGCCACCTCCTCGGGGGTCGGGAACACTGAAGCTTTCTTT.